The T cell receptor (beta chain) described here comes from a study of blood T cells in healthy people across ages (dated by TCRdb to between 2014 and 2017). Background on the whole study: In model experiments, template switching captured roughly one uniquely barcoded TCR beta cDNA molecule for every two T cells. To track age-related changes in TCR beta repertoire diversity, the study relied on deep sequencing normalized with unique cDNA molecular identifiers. The donors were split into four age groups: young (average around 15 years), middle-aged (roughly 39), aged (about 62) and long-lived (under 90). For two donors (one aged 18 to 30 and one aged 80 or older), the study analyzed two additional independent replicas of 1 million unique cDNA reads from the same blood draw. To avoid experimental bias, donors of different ages were spread randomly across the sequencing lanes. The paper as a whole reports these results and caveats: Total diversity estimates from one million sequenced T cells were considered lower bounds and underestimates. As age increased, observed TCR beta diversity per million T cells dropped in a roughly linear way, and a significant reduction was already evident by age about 40. Donor CMV infection status was unknown, potentially confounding age-related changes in expanded clonotypes. Observed TCR beta diversity correlated strongly with the percentage of naive T cells measured by flow cytometry. Because profiling used bulk unsorted PBMCs, naive and antigen-experienced compartments could not be compared conclusively. Compared with the aged group, the long-lived group had more naive CD4+ T cells, fewer expanded clones and increased TCR diversity, suggesting age selection.

The approximately 41 donors, aged about 6 to 90 years, were systemically healthy Caucasian individuals from Russia. Approximately 9 milliliters of peripheral blood were collected from each donor into EDTA-treated Vacutainer tubes. Ficoll-Paque density-gradient centrifugation was used to isolate PBMCs, with at least 7 million per sample. Total RNA, at least 6 micrograms per sample, was extracted from PBMCs with Trizol reagent. The percentages of naive CD45RAhigh/CD27high T cells were determined by flow cytometry on a PBMC aliquot from every donor. The V and J ends are trimmed by 6 bases and 10 bases, leaving 24 bases between them. The CDR3 spans 16 residues, from the cysteine through the phenylalanine. Only the CDR3 portion is preserved as DNA: 48 bases, with reading frame beginning at the first base. For CDR1 and CDR2, the germline V gene lists SGHAT and FQNNGV. Library preparation was by 5' RACE. The data were produced on an Illumina HiSeq 2500. The second PCR ran for roughly 7 to 11 cycles and used a J-beta primer mix along with a sample-barcoded 5' primer. A template-switch 5' adaptor carrying 12 random nucleotides introduced a unique molecular identifier onto each TCR beta cDNA molecule. Each sample yielded at least 2.5 million CDR3-containing paired-end reads. First-strand cDNA was synthesized from all RNA with the Mint cDNA synthesis kit, primed by a TRBC-specific oligonucleotide. Following uracil-DNA glycosylase treatment, all cDNA underwent a first 18-cycle PCR with the universal primers M1SS and BC2_uni_R. In the original analysis: For normalization, 1 million high-quality reads were randomly selected from each sample, with every read carrying a distinct molecular identifier. Reads sharing molecular identifiers were discarded rather than binned into consensus sequences. MiTCR, set to a Q25 quality threshold and the strictest error-elimination algorithm, was used for CDR3 identification, clonotype clustering and error correction. A nonparametric unseen species model with Euler transformation was used to estimate a lower bound on total TCR beta diversity. TCRdb reprocessed the public reads (quality trimming at Q25 with fastp, clone calling with MiXCR) and kept in-frame beta chains. Entries are consolidated by CDR3 protein sequence, retaining the most common genes and DNA. TCRdb's processing, not the authors' own work, is the source of the V and J calls. For this sample there are 1,300,000 or so distinct CDR3 sequences; around 59% appear just once. Jointly, the top ten make up approximately 7% of the sample.

A remark on this clonotype: What this receptor recognizes is not known. Base qualities are not at hand, and no much larger clone is one base apart.

Specimen: blood. The chain joins TRBV11-2 to TRBJ1-4; TRBD1 is a weak D gene call, 5 bases matching. The sequence was collected from a man aged 18-30 years in good health. The CDR3 region reads CASRNPAGRPLGKLFF. The nucleotide sequence reads TGTGCCAGCAGAAACCCGGCGGGACGCCCTTTAGGAAAACTGTTTTTT. Joined to the reference TRBV11-2 and TRBJ1-4 proteins, this CDR3 gives the full variable domain: EAGVAQSPRYKIIEKRQSVAFWCNPISGHATLYWYQQILGQGPKLLIQFQNNGVVDDSQLPKDRFSAERLKGVDSTLKIQPAKLEDSAVYLCASRNPAGRPLGKLFFGSGTQLSVL.